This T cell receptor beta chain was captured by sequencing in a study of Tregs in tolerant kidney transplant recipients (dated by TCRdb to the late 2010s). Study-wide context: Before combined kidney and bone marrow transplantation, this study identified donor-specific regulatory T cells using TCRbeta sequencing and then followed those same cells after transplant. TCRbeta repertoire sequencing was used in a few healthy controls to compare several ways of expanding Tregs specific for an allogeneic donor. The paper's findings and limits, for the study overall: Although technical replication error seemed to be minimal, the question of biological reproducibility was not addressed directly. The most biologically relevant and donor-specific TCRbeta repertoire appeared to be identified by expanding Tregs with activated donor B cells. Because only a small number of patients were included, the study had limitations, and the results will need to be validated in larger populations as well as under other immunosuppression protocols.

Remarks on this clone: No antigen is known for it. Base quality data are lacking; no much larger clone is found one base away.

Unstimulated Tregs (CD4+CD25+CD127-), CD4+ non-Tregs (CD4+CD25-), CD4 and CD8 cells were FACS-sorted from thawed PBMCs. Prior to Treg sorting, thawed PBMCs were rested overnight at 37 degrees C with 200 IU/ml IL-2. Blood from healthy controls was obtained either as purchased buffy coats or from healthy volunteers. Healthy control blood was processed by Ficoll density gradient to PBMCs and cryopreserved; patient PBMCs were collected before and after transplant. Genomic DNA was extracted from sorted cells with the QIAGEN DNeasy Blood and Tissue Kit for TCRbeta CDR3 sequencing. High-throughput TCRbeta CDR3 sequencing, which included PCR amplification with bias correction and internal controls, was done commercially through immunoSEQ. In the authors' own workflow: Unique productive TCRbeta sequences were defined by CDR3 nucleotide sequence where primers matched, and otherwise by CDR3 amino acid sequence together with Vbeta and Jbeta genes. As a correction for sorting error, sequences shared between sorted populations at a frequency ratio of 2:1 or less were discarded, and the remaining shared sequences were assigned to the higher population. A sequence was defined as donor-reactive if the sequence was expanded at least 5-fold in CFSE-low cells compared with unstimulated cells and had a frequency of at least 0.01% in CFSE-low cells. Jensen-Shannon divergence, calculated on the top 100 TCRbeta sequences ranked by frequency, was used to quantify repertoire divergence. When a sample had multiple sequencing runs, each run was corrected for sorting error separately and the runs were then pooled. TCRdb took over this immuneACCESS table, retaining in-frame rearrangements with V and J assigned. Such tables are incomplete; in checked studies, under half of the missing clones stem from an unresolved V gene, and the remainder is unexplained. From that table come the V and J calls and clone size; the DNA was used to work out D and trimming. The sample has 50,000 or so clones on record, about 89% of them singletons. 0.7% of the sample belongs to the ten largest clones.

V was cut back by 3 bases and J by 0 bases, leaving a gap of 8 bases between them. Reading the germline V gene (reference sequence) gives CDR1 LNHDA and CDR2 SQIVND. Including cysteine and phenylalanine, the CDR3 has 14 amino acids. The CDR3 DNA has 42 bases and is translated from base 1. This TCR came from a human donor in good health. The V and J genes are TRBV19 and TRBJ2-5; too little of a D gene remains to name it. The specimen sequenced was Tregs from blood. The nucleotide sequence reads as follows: TGTGCCAGTAGTATTTATGGGTACCAAGAGACCCAGTACTTC. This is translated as CASSIYGYQETQYF.